These 26 T cell receptor beta chains originate from one sample sequenced in a study of blood T cell repertoires in COVID-19. Clones were read by immunoSEQ multiplex PCR, and TCRdb kept only the in-frame ones, dropping some. The repertoire has 140,000 to 150,000 clones, approximately 88% of them found once; the top ten carry 1.8%. Specimen: peripheral blood. These receptors all stem from a man between 65 and 79 years old with acute or convalescent COVID-19.

The chain carries TRBV12-5 and TRBJ2-3; D is undetermined. Germline V CDR1 and CDR2: LGHNT, FRNRAP. There are 17 residues in the CDR3. Trimming stripped 1 base from V and 13 bases from J, with 27 bases between. In DNA form, the CDR3 reads TGTGCTAGTGGTTTGGCCCCCACCCTTATTCGAACTTGTTGTAAGTATTTT. Residues: CASGLAPTLIRTCCKYF. Looking up the rest from reference TRBV12-5 and TRBJ2-3 gives the full variable domain: DARVTQTPRHKVTEMGQEVTMRCQPILGHNTVFWYRQTMMQGLELLAYFRNRAPLDDSGMPKDRFSAEMPDATLATLKIQPSEPRDSAVYFCASGLAPTLIRTCCKYFGPGTRLTVL.

The V gene is TRBV27, the J gene TRBJ1-4, with D hard to call. Trimming took off 8 bases at V and 2 bases at J, with 15 bases between the two ends. The CDR3 runs to 15 residues. Per germline, CDR1 MNHEY and CDR2 SMNVEV (reference sequence). The CDR3: CASRSPSATNEKLFF. The CDR3 DNA reads TGTGCCAGCCGTAGCCCTTCCGCTACTAATGAAAAACTGTTTTTT.

This chain links TRBV28 with TRBJ1-6; 8 bases fit TRBD1. V shed 5 bases, J shed 7 bases, and the junction held 7 bases outside the gene matches. Germline values: CDR1 MDHEN, CDR2 SYDVKM. The CDR3 totals 15 residues. This CDR3 reads CASSKTGQVNSPLHF. CDR3 in DNA: TGTGCCAGCAGTAAAACGGGACAGGTGAATTCACCCCTCCACTTT.

Notes on this clone: Germline is not matched at one junction end, which may reflect a read error. The rearrangement uses TRBV19 and TRBJ2-2; 9 bases map to TRBD1. Germline-derived CDR1 and CDR2 are LNHDA and SQIVND (reference sequence). This CDR3 has 15 residues. In DNA, the CDR3 is TGTGCCAGTAGTGTAGACAGGGGGAGTACCGGGGAGCTGTTTTTT. As protein: CASSVDRGSTGELFF.

V and J are TRBV3-1 (or the pseudogene TRBV3-2) and TRBJ1-3; 7 bases line up with TRBD1. Trimming removed 1 base from V and 2 bases from J; junction bases left unmatched: 5. This CDR3 comprises 16 residues. Germline CDR1 reads LGHDT; CDR2 reads YNNKEL (reference sequence). Here the CDR3 reads CASSQGTGFTGNTIYF. The DNA of the CDR3 is TGTGCCAGCAGCCAAGGGACAGGATTTACTGGAAACACCATATATTTT.

The J gene is TRBJ1-1, the V gene TRBV7-8; 8 bases fit TRBD1. The CDR3 contains 14 residues. The germline CDR1 and CDR2 sequences are SGHVS and FQNEAQ. After removal of 5 bases from V and 1 base from J, the junction contained 3 bases not matched to a gene. The DNA of the CDR3 is TGTGCCAGCAGCCTGGGACAGGCGAACACTGAAGCTTTCTTT. This translates into CASSLGQANTEAFF.

The chain is built from TRBV7-2 and TRBJ1-3; 7 bases agree with TRBD1. CDR3 size: 17 residues. Germline trimming cut 0 bases from V and 4 bases from J; bases unmatched to any gene: 9. Germline V gene lookup returns CDR1 SGHTA and CDR2 FQGNSA. CDR3 sequence reads: CASSLAYLGTAGNTIYF. The CDR3 DNA follows: TGTGCCAGCAGCTTAGCGTATTTGGGGACAGCAGGAAACACCATATATTTT.

The chain joins TRBV5-4 to TRBJ1-2; unclear D gene. The CDR3 extends over 14 amino acids. V shed 0 bases and J shed 2 bases, with 8 bases lying between them. Germline-derived CDR1 and CDR2 are SGHNT and YYREEE (reference sequence). DNA of the CDR3: TGTGCCAGCAGCTTGGAGTCGAGAAACTATGGCTACACCTTC. It yields the protein CASSLESRNYGYTF.

This chain connects TRBV12-3 or TRBV12-4 to TRBJ1-2; 8 bases agree with TRBD1. The CDR3 runs 12 residues. The junction had 5 bases not matched to a gene; V was cut back by 5 bases and J by 9 bases. CDR3 DNA: TGTGCCAGCAGTACCGGGACAGGTCGCTACACCTTC. Translated: CASSTGTGRYTF.

The chain is built from TRBV10-1 and TRBJ2-3; D gene uncertain. The germline gives CDR1 WNHNN, CDR2 SYGVQD (reference sequence). This CDR3 has 14 residues. V lost 0 bases to trimming and J lost 1 base, with 5 bases between them. The CDR3 loop is CASSESPGTDTQYF. The CDR3 bases are TGCGCCAGCAGTGAGTCACCGGGCACAGATACGCAGTATTTT.

The rearrangement joins TRBV5-6 to TRBJ1-2; 8 bases line up with TRBD1. The CDR3 is 15 residues long. V shed 4 bases and J 7 bases; nucleotides not matched to a gene: 12. Germline V gene lookup returns CDR1 SGHDT and CDR2 YYEEEE. The CDR3 nucleotides are TGTGCCAGCAGCCCCCGGACAGGGAGGTTGGGTGGCTACACCTTC. It specifies CASSPRTGRLGGYTF.

The chain joins TRBV2 to TRBJ1-4; D is possibly TRBD1 (6 bases). CDR1 SNHLY and CDR2 FYNNEI come from the germline V gene. V lost 4 bases and J 5 bases, leaving 14 bases between the germline ends. The CDR3 is made up of 15 amino acids. CDR3 DNA sequence: TGTGCCAGCAGTGGATTACAGGGAGGGAATGAAAAACTGTTTTTT. Residues: CASSGLQGGNEKLFF.

This chain connects TRBV4-1 to TRBJ2-7; 7 bases agree with TRBD1. In germline, CDR1 is MGHRA, CDR2 YSYEKL. The CDR3 length is 14 residues. J gave up 3 bases and V 3 bases, and 5 bases lay outside the gene matches. The CDR3 loop reads CASSHGTANYEQYF. CDR3 nucleotide sequence: TGCGCCAGCAGCCACGGGACAGCCAACTACGAGCAGTACTTC.

The rearrangement links TRBV5-4 to TRBJ2-7, with D tentatively TRBD2 (6 bases). There are 12 residues in the CDR3. Germline CDR1 is SGHNT and CDR2 is YYREEE (reference sequence). V lost 2 bases and J 7 bases, leaving 10 bases between the germline ends. The CDR3 region is CASSFGRWEQYF. In DNA, the CDR3 is TGTGCCAGCAGCTTTGGGAGGTGGGAGCAGTACTTC.

This clone was recorded only once. V is TRBV10-3 and J is TRBJ1-4; 7 nucleotides match TRBD1. The CDR3 runs 13 residues. CDR1 is ENHRY and CDR2 is SYGVKD in the germline V gene. J lost 4 bases, V lost 6 bases, and 2 bases had no gene match. CDR3 nucleotides: TGTGCCATCAGGGACAGGATTAATGAAAAACTGTTTTTT. Translation: CAIRDRINEKLFF.

This clone has a single count. The rearrangement uses TRBV2 and TRBJ1-5; TRBD1 might be the D (5 bases). The germline CDR1 and CDR2 sequences are SNHLY and FYNNEI. This CDR3 is built from 15 residues. Trimming left V 4 bases short and J 0 bases short, with 10 bases between. CDR3 region: CASSARQNSNQPQHF. The CDR3 nucleotides are TGTGCCAGCAGTGCGAGACAGAATAGCAATCAGCCCCAGCATTTT.

The chain carries TRBV5-1 and TRBJ2-3; the D gene is possibly TRBD2 (6 bases). V lost 7 bases to trimming and J lost 4 bases, with 16 bases between them. Germline CDR1 and CDR2: SGHRS and YFSETQ. This CDR3 contains 14 residues. The CDR3, as DNA: TGCGCCAGCGGGGACCCGGGAGTGGCAGATACGCAGTATTTT. It translates to CASGDPGVADTQYF.

J is TRBJ2-3 and V is TRBV5-1, with D perhaps matching TRBD1 (5 bases). This CDR3 comprises 14 residues. V was trimmed by 0 bases and J by 2 bases, leaving 7 bases between them. CDR1 is SGHRS, CDR2 YFSETQ, per germline. CDR3 coding DNA: TGCGCCAGCAGCTTGGACAGGACCACAGATACGCAGTATTTT. It encodes CASSLDRTTDTQYF. Full variable domain (rest looked up from reference TRBV5-1 and TRBJ2-3): KAGVTQTPRYLIKTRGQQVTLSCSPISGHRSVSWYQQTPGQGLQFLFEYFSETQRNKGNFPGRFSGRQFSNSRSEMNVSTLELGDSALYLCASSLDRTTDTQYFGPGTRLTVL.

This chain connects TRBV7-2 to TRBJ2-3, with 10 nucleotides matching TRBD2. Trimming removed 4 bases from V and 11 bases from J; junction bases left unmatched: 9. The CDR3 sequence is 14 residues long. Germline loops: CDR1 SGHTA, CDR2 FQGNSA. CDR3 sequence: CASSSSGGAEMQYF. CDR3 nucleotide sequence: TGTGCCAGCAGCTCCAGCGGGGGGGCTGAGATGCAGTATTTT. Drawing the rest from reference TRBV7-2 and TRBJ2-3, the complete variable domain is GAGVSQSPSNKVTEKGKDVELRCDPISGHTALYWYRQSLGQGLEFLIYFQGNSAPDKSGLPSDRFSAERTGGSVSTLTIQRTQQEDSAVYLCASSSSGGAEMQYFGPGTRLTVL.

V usage is TRBV15 and J usage is TRBJ2-4; 9 bases are shared with TRBD1. The CDR3 is 18 amino acids. The germline V gene has CDR1 LNHNV and CDR2 YYDKDF (reference sequence). The J segment lost 0 bases and the V segment lost 1 base, leaving 7 bases of the junction unmatched. The CDR3 DNA is TGTGCCACCAGCAGAGCTGGACAGGGGCCAATAGCCAAAAACATTCAGTACTTC. Its translation: CATSRAGQGPIAKNIQYF.

The chain links TRBV5-6 to TRBJ1-2; D is possibly TRBD1 (6 bases). The CDR3 runs 16 residues. Germline lookup yields CDR1 SGHDT and CDR2 YYEEEE. The V gene lost 0 bases and the J gene lost 7 bases, with 19 bases spanning the gap. The DNA for the CDR3 is TGTGCCAGCAGCTTGGTTGAGGGGGTACCTGTGTTTGGCTACACCTTC. Translation gives CASSLVEGVPVFGYTF.

This sequence joins TRBV7-9 and TRBJ2-5; 11 bases fit TRBD2. The V segment lost 6 bases and the J segment 2 bases; nucleotides outside the gene matches: 8. Germline V gives CDR1 SEHNR, CDR2 FQNEAQ (reference sequence). The CDR3 totals 16 residues. CDR3 sequence reads: CASRRTSGGYQETQYF. CDR3 in DNA: TGTGCCAGCAGACGAACTAGCGGGGGTTATCAAGAGACCCAGTACTTC.

The chain combines TRBV5-1 with TRBJ2-7, with D possibly matching TRBD1 (5 bases). This CDR3 spans 13 amino acids. Germline V gene data show CDR1 as SGHRS and CDR2 as YFSETQ. Between the trimmed V and J ends, which lost 0 bases and 2 bases, there was a span of 6 bases. CDR3 sequence reads: CASSLADTYEQYF. The CDR3 DNA reads as TGCGCCAGCAGCTTGGCGGACACCTACGAGCAGTACTTC.

The J gene is TRBJ1-2, the V gene TRBV19; D is uncertain. Trimming took off 1 base at V and 2 bases at J, with 11 bases between the two ends. Germline V gene sequence: CDR1 LNHDA, CDR2 SQIVND (reference sequence). The CDR3 totals 15 residues. The CDR3 here is CASSIGGLTNYGYTF. DNA of the CDR3: TGTGCCAGTAGTATAGGTGGGCTGACCAACTATGGCTACACCTTC.

The rearrangement uses TRBV6-5 and TRBJ1-6; TRBD1 agrees at 8 bases. Germline assignment: CDR1 MNHEY and CDR2 SVGAGI. The CDR3 length is 15 residues. Unmatched junction bases numbered 8, after V lost 5 bases and J lost 8 bases. CDR3 residues: CASSITGTGYSPLHF. The CDR3 coding sequence is TGTGCCAGCAGTATCACCGGGACAGGCTATTCACCCCTCCACTTT.

The CDR3 loop reads CASSPRSGDEQFF. In DNA form, the CDR3 reads TGTGCCAGCTCACCGAGATCAGGCGATGAGCAGTTCTTC. This chain links TRBV18 with TRBJ2-1, with unresolved D. The CDR3 runs 13 residues. CDR1 and CDR2 (germline): KGHSH, LQKENI. Between the trimmed V and J ends, which lost 3 bases and 8 bases, there was a span of 11 bases.